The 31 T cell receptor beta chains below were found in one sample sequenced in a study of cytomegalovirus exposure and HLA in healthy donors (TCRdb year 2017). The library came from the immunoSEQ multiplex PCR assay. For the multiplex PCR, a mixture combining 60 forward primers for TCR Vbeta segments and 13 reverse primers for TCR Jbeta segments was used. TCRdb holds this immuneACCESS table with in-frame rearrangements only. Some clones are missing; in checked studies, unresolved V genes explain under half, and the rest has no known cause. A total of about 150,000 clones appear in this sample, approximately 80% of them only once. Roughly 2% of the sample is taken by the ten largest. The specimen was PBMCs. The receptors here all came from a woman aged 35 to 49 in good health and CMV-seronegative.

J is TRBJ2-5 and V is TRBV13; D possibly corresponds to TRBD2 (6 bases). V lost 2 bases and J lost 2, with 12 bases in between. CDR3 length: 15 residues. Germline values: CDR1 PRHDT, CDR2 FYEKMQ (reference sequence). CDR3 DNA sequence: TGTGCCAGCAGCTTAACCCCGGGGAGGCAAGAGACCCAGTACTTC. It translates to CASSLTPGRQETQYF.

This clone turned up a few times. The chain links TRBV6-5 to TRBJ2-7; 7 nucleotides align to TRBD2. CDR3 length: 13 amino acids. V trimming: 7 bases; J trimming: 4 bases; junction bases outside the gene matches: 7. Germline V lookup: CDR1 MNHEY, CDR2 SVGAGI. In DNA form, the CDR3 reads TGTGCCAGCATGGCTAGCGGATTGTACGAGCAGTACTTC. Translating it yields CASMASGLYEQYF.

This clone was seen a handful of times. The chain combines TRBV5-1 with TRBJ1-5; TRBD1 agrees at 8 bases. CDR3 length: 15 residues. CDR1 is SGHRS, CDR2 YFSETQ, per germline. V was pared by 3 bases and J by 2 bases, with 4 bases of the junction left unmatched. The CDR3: CASSWTGSGNQPQHF. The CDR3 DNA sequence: TGCGCCAGCAGCTGGACAGGGTCGGGCAATCAGCCCCAGCATTTT.

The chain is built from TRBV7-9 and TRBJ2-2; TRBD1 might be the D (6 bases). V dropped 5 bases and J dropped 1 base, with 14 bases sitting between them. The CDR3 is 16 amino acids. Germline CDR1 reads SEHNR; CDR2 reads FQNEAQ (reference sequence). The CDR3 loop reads CASSLYKTGNTGELFF. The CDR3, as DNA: TGTGCCAGCAGCCTATACAAGACAGGGAACACCGGGGAGCTGTTTTTT.

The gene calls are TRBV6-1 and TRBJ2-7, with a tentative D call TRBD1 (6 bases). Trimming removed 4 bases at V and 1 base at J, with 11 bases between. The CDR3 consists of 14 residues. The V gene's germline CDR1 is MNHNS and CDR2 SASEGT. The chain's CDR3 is CASSVRDISYEQYF. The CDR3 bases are TGTGCCAGCAGTGTCCGGGACATTTCCTACGAGCAGTACTTC.

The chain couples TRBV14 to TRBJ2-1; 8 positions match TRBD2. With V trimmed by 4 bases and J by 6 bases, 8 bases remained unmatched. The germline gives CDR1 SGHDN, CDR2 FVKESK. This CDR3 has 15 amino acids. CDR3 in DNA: TGTGCCAGCAGCCGCGGACTAGCTCCAGTCAATGAGCAGTTCTTC. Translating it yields CASSRGLAPVNEQFF.

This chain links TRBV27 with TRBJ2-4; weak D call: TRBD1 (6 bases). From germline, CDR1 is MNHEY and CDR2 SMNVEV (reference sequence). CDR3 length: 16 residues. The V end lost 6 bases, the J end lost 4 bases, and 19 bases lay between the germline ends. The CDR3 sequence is CASSELNRARKNIQYF. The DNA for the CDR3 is TGTGCCAGCAGCGAACTTAACAGGGCCCGAAAAAACATTCAGTACTTC.

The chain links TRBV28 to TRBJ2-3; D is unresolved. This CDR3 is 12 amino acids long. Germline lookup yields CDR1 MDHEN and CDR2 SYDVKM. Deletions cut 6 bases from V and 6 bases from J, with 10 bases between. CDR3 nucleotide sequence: TGTGCCAGCAGCCGCTACCCGGATACGCAGTATTTT. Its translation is CASSRYPDTQYF. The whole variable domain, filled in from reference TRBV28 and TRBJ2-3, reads DVKVTQSSRYLVKRTGEKVFLECVQDMDHENMFWYRQDPGLGLRLIYFSYDVKMKEKGDIPEGYSVSREKKERFSLILESASTNQTSMYLCASSRYPDTQYFGPGTRLTVL.

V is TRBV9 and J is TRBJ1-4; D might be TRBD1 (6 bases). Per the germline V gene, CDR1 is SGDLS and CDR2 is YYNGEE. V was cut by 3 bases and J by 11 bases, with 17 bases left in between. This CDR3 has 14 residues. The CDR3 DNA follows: TGTGCCAGCAGCGAGGGGGGGTACAACGGCAAACTGTTTTTT. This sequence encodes CASSEGGYNGKLFF.

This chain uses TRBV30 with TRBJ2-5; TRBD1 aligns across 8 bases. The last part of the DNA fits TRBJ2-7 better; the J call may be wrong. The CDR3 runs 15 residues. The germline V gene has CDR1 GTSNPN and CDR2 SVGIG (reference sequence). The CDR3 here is CAWSHRGNRAYEQYF. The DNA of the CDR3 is TGTGCCTGGAGCCACAGGGGGAATCGGGCCTACGAGCAGTACTTC.

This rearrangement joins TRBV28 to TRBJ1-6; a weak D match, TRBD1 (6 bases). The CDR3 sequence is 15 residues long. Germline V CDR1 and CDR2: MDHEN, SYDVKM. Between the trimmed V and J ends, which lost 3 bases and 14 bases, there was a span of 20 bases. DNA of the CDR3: TGTGCCAGCAGTTTGCAGACGCGGGAGGGGGGAGCCCTCCACTTT. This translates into CASSLQTREGGALHF. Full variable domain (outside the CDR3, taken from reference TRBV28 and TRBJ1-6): DVKVTQSSRYLVKRTGEKVFLECVQDMDHENMFWYRQDPGLGLRLIYFSYDVKMKEKGDIPEGYSVSREKKERFSLILESASTNQTSMYLCASSLQTREGGALHFGNGTRLTVT.

CDR3 sequence: CASSRMYEQYF. CDR3 bases: TGTGCCAGCAGCCGAATGTACGAGCAGTACTTC. This chain connects TRBV11-2 to TRBJ2-5; D is ambiguous. The assigned J gene may be wrong: the sequence end matches TRBJ2-7 better. Germline CDR1 is SGHAT and CDR2 is FQNNGV. There are 11 residues in the CDR3.

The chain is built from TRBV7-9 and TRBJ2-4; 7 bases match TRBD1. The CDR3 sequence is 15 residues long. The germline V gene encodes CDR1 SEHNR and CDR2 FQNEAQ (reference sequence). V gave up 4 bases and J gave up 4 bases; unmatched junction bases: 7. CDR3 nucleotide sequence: TGTGCCAGCAGCTCGTATAGGGACAGAAAAAACATTCAGTACTTC. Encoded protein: CASSSYRDRKNIQYF.

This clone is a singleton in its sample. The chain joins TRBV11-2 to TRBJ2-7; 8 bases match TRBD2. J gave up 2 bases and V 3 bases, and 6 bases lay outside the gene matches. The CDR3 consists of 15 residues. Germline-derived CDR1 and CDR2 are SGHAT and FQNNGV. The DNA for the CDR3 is TGTGCCAGCAGCTTGGCACTGGGACTAGCCTACGAGCAGTACTTC. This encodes CASSLALGLAYEQYF.

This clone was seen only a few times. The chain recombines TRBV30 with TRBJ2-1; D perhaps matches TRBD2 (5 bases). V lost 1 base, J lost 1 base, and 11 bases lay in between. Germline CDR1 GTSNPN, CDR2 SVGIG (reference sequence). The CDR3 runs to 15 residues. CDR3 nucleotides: TGTGCCTGGAGTGAGGCGGGTGCTTCCTACAATGAGCAGTTCTTC. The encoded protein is CAWSEAGASYNEQFF.

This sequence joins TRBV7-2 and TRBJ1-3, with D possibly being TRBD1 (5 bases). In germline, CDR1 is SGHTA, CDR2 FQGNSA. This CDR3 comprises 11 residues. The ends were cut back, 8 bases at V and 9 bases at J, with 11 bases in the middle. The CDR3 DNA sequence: TGTGCCAGCTATAACCAGGGCACCATATATTTT. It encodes CASYNQGTIYF.

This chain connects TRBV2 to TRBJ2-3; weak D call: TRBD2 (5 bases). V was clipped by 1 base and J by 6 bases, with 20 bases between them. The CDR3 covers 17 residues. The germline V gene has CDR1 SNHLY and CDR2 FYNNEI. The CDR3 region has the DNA TGTGCCAGCAGTGAAGTCGGCCTTTCGGGGTTATTTGATACGCAGTATTTT. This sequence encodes CASSEVGLSGLFDTQYF.

This CDR3 reads CATSRDNNQPQHF. The CDR3 region has the DNA TGTGCCACCAGCAGAGATAATAATCAGCCCCAGCATTTT. The chain uses TRBV15 and TRBJ1-5, with D hard to call. The V gene's germline CDR1 is LNHNV and CDR2 YYDKDF (reference sequence). With 0 bases removed from V and 4 bases from J, the gap between germline ends came to 4 bases. The CDR3 extends over 13 amino acids. Full variable domain (rest looked up from reference TRBV15 and TRBJ1-5): DAMVIQNPRYQVTQFGKPVTLSCSQTLNHNVMYWYQQKSSQAPKLLFHYYDKDFNNEADTPDNFQSRRPNTSFCFLDIRSPGLGDTAMYLCATSRDNNQPQHFGDGTRLSIL.

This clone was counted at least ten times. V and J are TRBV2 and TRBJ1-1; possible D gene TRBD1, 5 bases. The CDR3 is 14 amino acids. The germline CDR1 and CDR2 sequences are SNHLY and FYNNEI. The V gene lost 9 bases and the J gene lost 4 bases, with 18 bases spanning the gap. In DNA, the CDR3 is TGTGCCAGAACAGGACCCCGAGGTGGCACTGAAGCTTTCTTT. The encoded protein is CARTGPRGGTEAFF. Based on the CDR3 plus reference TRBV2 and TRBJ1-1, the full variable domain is EPEVTQTPSHQVTQMGQEVILRCVPISNHLYFYWYRQILGQKVEFLVSFYNNEISEKSEIFDDQFSVERPDGSNFTLKIRSTKLEDSAMYFCARTGPRGGTEAFFGQGTRLTVV.

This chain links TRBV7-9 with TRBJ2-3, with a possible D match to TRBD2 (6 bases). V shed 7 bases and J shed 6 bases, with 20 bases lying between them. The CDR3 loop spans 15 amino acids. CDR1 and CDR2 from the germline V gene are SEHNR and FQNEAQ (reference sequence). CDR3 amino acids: CASTVAESNADTQYF. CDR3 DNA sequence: TGTGCCAGCACCGTAGCGGAGTCAAACGCGGATACGCAGTATTTT.

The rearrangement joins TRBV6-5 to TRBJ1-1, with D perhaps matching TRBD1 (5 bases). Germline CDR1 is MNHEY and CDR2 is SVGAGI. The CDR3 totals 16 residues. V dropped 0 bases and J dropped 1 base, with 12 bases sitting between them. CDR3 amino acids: CASSYSRGGGNTEAFF. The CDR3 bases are TGTGCCAGCAGTTACTCAAGGGGCGGGGGGAACACTGAAGCTTTCTTT.

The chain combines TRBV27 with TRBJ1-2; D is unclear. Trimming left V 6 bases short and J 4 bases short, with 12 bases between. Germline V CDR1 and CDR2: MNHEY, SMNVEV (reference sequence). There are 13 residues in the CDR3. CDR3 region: CASRGTLGYGYTF. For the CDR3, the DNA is TGTGCCAGCAGGGGCACGCTGGGCTATGGCTACACCTTC.

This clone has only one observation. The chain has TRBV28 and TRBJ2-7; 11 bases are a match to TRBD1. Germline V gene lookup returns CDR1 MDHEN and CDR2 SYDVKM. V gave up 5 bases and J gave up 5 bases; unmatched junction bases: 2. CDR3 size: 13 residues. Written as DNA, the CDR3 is TGTGCCAGCAGTGGGACAGGGGGTGACGAGCAGTACTTC. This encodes CASSGTGGDEQYF. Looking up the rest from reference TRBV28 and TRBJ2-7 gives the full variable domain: DVKVTQSSRYLVKRTGEKVFLECVQDMDHENMFWYRQDPGLGLRLIYFSYDVKMKEKGDIPEGYSVSREKKERFSLILESASTNQTSMYLCASSGTGGDEQYFGPGTRLTVT.

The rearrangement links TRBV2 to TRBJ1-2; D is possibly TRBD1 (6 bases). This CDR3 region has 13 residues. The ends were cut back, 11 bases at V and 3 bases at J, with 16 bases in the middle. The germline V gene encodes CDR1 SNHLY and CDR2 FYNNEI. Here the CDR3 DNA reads TGTGCCCGAACCCTTCCAGGGGACTATGGCTACACCTTC. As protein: CARTLPGDYGYTF.

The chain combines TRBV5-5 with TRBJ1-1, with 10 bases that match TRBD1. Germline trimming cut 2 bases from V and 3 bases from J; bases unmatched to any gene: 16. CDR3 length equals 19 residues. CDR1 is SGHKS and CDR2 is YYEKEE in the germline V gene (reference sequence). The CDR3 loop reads CASSFRPGTGVMRDTEAFF. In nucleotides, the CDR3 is TGTGCCAGCAGCTTTAGACCCGGGACAGGGGTTATGAGGGACACTGAAGCTTTCTTT. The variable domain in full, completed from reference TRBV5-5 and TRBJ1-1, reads DAGVTQSPTHLIKTRGQQVTLRCSPISGHKSVSWYQQVLGQGPQFIFQYYEKEERGRGNFPDRFSARQFPNYSSELNVNALLLGDSALYLCASSFRPGTGVMRDTEAFFGQGTRLTVV.

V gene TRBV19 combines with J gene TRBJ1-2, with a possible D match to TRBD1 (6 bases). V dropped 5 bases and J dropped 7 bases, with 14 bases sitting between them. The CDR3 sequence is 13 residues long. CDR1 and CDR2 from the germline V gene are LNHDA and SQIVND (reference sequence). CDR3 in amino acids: CASSVGQPLGYTF. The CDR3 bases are TGTGCCAGTAGTGTCGGACAGCCGCTTGGCTACACCTTC.

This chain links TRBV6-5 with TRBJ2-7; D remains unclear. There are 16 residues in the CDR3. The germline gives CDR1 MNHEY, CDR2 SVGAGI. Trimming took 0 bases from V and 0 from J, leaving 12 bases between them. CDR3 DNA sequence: TGTGCCAGCAGTTACTCTACGCTACCCGGCTCCTACGAGCAGTACTTC. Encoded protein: CASSYSTLPGSYEQYF.

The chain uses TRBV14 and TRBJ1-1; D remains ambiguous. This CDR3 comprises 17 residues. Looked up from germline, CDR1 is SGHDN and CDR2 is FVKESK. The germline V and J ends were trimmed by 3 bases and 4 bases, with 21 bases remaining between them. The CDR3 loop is CASSHPTPGRLPTEAFF. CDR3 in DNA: TGTGCCAGCAGCCATCCAACTCCGGGGAGGTTGCCCACTGAAGCTTTCTTT.

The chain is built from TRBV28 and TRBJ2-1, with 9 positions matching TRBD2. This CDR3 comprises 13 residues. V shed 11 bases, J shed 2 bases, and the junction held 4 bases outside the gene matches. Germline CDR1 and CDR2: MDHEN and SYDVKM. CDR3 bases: TGTGCCTCTACTAGCGGGCCCTACAATGAGCAGTTCTTC. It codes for CASTSGPYNEQFF.

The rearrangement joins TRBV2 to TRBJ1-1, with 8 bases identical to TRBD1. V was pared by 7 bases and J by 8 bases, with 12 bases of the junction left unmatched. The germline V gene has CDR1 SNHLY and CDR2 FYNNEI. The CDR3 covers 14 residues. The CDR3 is CASTRATGEDEAFF. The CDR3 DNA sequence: TGTGCCAGCACCCGGGCGACAGGGGAGGACGAAGCTTTCTTT.

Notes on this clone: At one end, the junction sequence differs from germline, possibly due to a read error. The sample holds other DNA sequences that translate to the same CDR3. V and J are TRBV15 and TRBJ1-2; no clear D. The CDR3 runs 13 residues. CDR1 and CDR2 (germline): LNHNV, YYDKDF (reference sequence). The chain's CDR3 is CATSREAGYGYTF. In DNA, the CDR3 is TGTGCTACCAGCAGAGAAGCGGGCTATGGCTACACCTTC.